Each of the 7 T cell receptor beta chains below was sequenced from the same sample in a study of cytomegalovirus exposure and HLA in healthy donors (dated by TCRdb to between 2016 and 2019). Library creation used the immunoSEQ multiplex PCR assay. A mixture of 60 forward primers for TCR Vbeta segments and 13 reverse primers for TCR Jbeta segments was used in the multiplex PCR. TCRdb obtained this table from immuneACCESS and retained in-frame rearrangements with V and J assigned. These tables miss some clones; where compared with another copy, unresolved V genes account for less than half of the shortfall, and the remainder is unexplained. The sample records some 140,000 clones, around three fifths of which are singletons. Under 2.5% of the sample goes to the ten largest clones. Input material: PBMCs. The origin of the receptors is a woman between 40 and 55 years old in good health and CMV-seronegative.

This rearrangement joins TRBV29-1 to TRBJ2-5; 8 positions match TRBD1. The length of the CDR3 is 12 residues. The junction had 9 bases not matched to a gene; V was cut back by 6 bases and J by 9 bases. Per germline, CDR1 SQVTM and CDR2 ANQGSEA. The CDR3 region is CSVDRAQGAQYF. The CDR3 DNA reads TGCAGCGTGGACAGGGCCCAGGGGGCCCAGTACTTC.

This chain connects TRBV7-2 to TRBJ1-5; 10 bases map to TRBD1. Germline CDR1 is SGHTA and CDR2 is FQGNSA. J lost 9 bases, V lost 5 bases, and 7 bases had no gene match. The CDR3 is 14 residues long. CDR3 nucleotide sequence: TGTGCCAGCAGCGACAGGGGGCGGGGTGCGCCCCAGCATTTT. Translated: CASSDRGRGAPQHF.

On this clone: Other DNA sequences in the same sample also yield this CDR3. The chain couples TRBV30 to TRBJ1-5, with D unclear. V lost 1 base, J lost 0 bases, and 4 bases lay in between. This CDR3 has 13 amino acids. CDR1 is GTSNPN and CDR2 is SVGIG in the germline V gene (reference sequence). For the CDR3, the DNA is TGTGCCTGGAGTGAGAGTAGCAATCAGCCCCAGCATTTT. Translation: CAWSESSNQPQHF.

The chain has TRBV6-6 and TRBJ2-3; the D is unclear. The CDR3 runs to 12 residues. Trimming took off 5 bases at V and 6 bases at J, with 9 bases between the two ends. Germline V gene lookup returns CDR1 MNHNY and CDR2 SVGAGI (reference sequence). The CDR3 sequence: CASSTDSDTQYF. The CDR3 bases are TGTGCCAGCAGTACCGACTCGGATACGCAGTATTTT.

The rearrangement joins TRBV1 to TRBJ1-4; the listed D gene, TRBD1, was not tested against the DNA. TRBV1 corresponds to a pseudogene. This CDR3 is 15 amino acids long. The CDR3 spells CTSSPWADNNEKLFF. The CDR3 bases are TGCACCAGCAGCCCCTGGGCGGACAATAATGAAAAACTGTTTTTT.

The chain has TRBV11-3 and TRBJ1-1, with no clear D. Germline V gene lookup returns CDR1 SGHNT and CDR2 YENEEA. The CDR3 sequence is 10 residues long. The V and J ends lost 2 bases and 8 bases respectively, with 3 bases between them. The CDR3 bases are TGTGCCAGCAGCTTAAGCGAAGCTTTCTTT. Translation gives CASSLSEAFF.

J is TRBJ2-7 and V is TRBV7-2; D is possibly TRBD2 (5 bases). V lost 1 base and J lost 3, with 16 bases in between. Germline V gives CDR1 SGHTA, CDR2 FQGNSA. The CDR3 is made up of 16 amino acids. CDR3 coding DNA: TGTGCCAGCAGCTTAGGGGTTCCGGGGAATAGCTACGAGCAGTACTTC. Its protein is CASSLGVPGNSYEQYF.